The 13 T cell receptor beta chains listed next were all sequenced from one sample in a study of T cells in Graves' hyperthyroidism and ophthalmopathy. The investigators amplified TCR beta CDR3 regions from RNA transcripts. Initially, a first-round RT-PCR of the TCR CDR3 employed the HTBI primer set. TCRdb reprocessed the multiplex PCR reads via MiXCR and lists one record per CDR3 protein. The table lists about 250,000 distinct CDR3 sequences, approximately 21% of them singletons. The sequencing sample was made of blood. The receptor source for this set is a man aged 25-40 years with Graves' ophthalmopathy.

CDR3 protein: CASSLQQGGINEQFF. The CDR3 DNA is TGTGCCAGCAGCTTACAACAGGGTGGGATAAATGAGCAGTTCTTC. This chain uses TRBV11-2 with TRBJ2-1, with a possible D match to TRBD1 (6 bases). CDR1 and CDR2 (germline): SGHAT, FQNNGV. This CDR3 contains 15 residues. The ends were cut back, 2 bases at V and 7 bases at J, with 15 bases in the middle.

A few counts support this clonotype. V usage is TRBV2 and J usage is TRBJ2-7; 10 nucleotides match TRBD2. The CDR3 contains 15 residues. The J segment lost 3 bases and the V segment lost 6 bases, leaving 8 bases of the junction unmatched. Looked up from germline, CDR1 is SNHLY and CDR2 is FYNNEI. CDR3 sequence reads: CASRSTSGDRYEQYF. The CDR3 DNA is TGTGCCAGCAGGTCCACTAGCGGGGATCGCTACGAGCAGTACTTC. Full variable domain (rest looked up from reference TRBV2 and TRBJ2-7): EPEVTQTPSHQVTQMGQEVILRCVPISNHLYFYWYRQILGQKVEFLVSFYNNEISEKSEIFDDQFSVERPDGSNFTLKIRSTKLEDSAMYFCASRSTSGDRYEQYFGPGTRLTVT.

This clonotype has a count of ten or more. The chain is built from TRBV11-3 and TRBJ2-3; D remains ambiguous. CDR3 length: 13 residues. Germline CDR1 SGHNT, CDR2 YENEEA. Trimming removed 0 bases at V and 4 bases at J, with 5 bases between. The CDR3 protein is CASSLDRPDTQYF. The DNA of the CDR3 is TGTGCCAGCAGCTTAGATCGTCCAGATACGCAGTATTTT.

V gene TRBV20-1 combines with J gene TRBJ2-7, with 7 bases lining up with TRBD2. Per germline, CDR1 DFQATT and CDR2 SNEGSKA (reference sequence). V lost 5 bases, J lost 5 bases, and 9 bases stayed unmatched. The length of the CDR3 is 13 residues. CDR3 in DNA: TGCAGTGCTTCCCGGAGCGGGACCGACGAGCAGTACTTC. It translates to CSASRSGTDEQYF.

Ten or more counts support this clonotype. The chain is built from TRBV3-1 and TRBJ2-1; TRBD2 agrees at 9 bases. V gave up 4 bases and J gave up 3 bases; unmatched junction bases: 4. Germline V gene lookup returns CDR1 LGHDT and CDR2 YNNKEL (reference sequence). The length of the CDR3 is 15 residues. CDR3 region: CASSPGLAYYNEQFF. CDR3 sequence (DNA): TGTGCCAGCAGCCCTGGACTAGCGTACTACAATGAGCAGTTCTTC.

This clonotype was recorded a few times. The CDR3 reads CSARRQYTDEKLFF. CDR3 sequence (DNA): TGCAGTGCTAGACGGCAGTATACCGATGAAAAACTGTTTTTT. This sequence joins TRBV20-1 and TRBJ1-4; D call uncertain. This CDR3 is 14 amino acids long. Germline V gene data show CDR1 as DFQATT and CDR2 as SNEGSKA (reference sequence). The V gene lost 2 bases and the J gene lost 6 bases, with 13 bases spanning the gap.

This chain connects TRBV15 to TRBJ2-3; a possible D gene is TRBD2 (6 bases). V shed 1 base and J shed 1 base, with 12 bases lying between them. The CDR3 runs 16 residues. Germline CDR1 and CDR2: LNHNV and YYDKDF (reference sequence). The CDR3 reads CATSRVGGVGTDTQYF. CDR3 sequence (DNA): TGTGCCACCAGCAGAGTGGGGGGAGTGGGCACAGATACGCAGTATTTT. The full variable domain, with the rest looked up from reference TRBV15 and TRBJ2-3, is DAMVIQNPRYQVTQFGKPVTLSCSQTLNHNVMYWYQQKSSQAPKLLFHYYDKDFNNEADTPDNFQSRRPNTSFCFLDIRSPGLGDTAMYLCATSRVGGVGTDTQYFGPGTRLTVL.

This clonotype has ten or more counts. The rearrangement uses TRBV2 and TRBJ2-3; 8 nucleotides agree with TRBD1. After removal of 6 bases from V and 6 bases from J, the junction contained 8 bases not matched to a gene. Germline V gives CDR1 SNHLY, CDR2 FYNNEI. CDR3 length equals 14 residues. CDR3 amino acids: CASRTDRGQDTQYF. DNA for the CDR3: TGTGCCAGCAGAACCGACAGGGGCCAGGATACGCAGTATTTT.

This clonotype was seen more than once but under ten times. The chain joins TRBV7-9 to TRBJ1-5; D is perhaps TRBD1 (5 bases). The V gene's germline CDR1 is SEHNR and CDR2 FQNEAQ (reference sequence). The CDR3 consists of 15 residues. V lost 5 bases and J 7 bases, leaving 18 bases between the germline ends. The CDR3 region has the DNA TGTGCCAGCAGCCGAGGGGATCCGGGGGACCAGCCCCAGCATTTT. Translation gives CASSRGDPGDQPQHF.

The V and J genes are TRBV5-1 and TRBJ1-2; D not resolved. V shed 5 bases and J shed 6 bases, with 14 bases lying between them. Germline V gene sequence: CDR1 SGHRS, CDR2 YFSETQ. CDR3 length: 13 residues. This chain's CDR3 is CASRPVISDGYTF. CDR3 sequence (DNA): TGCGCCAGCAGGCCCGTGATTTCGGATGGCTACACCTTC.

This sequence joins TRBV6-1 and TRBJ2-3; 11 positions agree with TRBD1. The CDR3 contains 15 residues. The V gene end was trimmed by 7 bases and the J gene end by 8 bases; junction bases not matched to a gene: 11. Germline V gives CDR1 MNHNS, CDR2 SASEGT. The CDR3 DNA reads as TGTGCCAGCACCCTGGGGACAGGGGGAAAGGGTACGCAGTATTTT. Protein product: CASTLGTGGKGTQYF.

This sequence joins TRBV29-1 and TRBJ1-4, with no clear D. Looked up from germline, CDR1 is SQVTM and CDR2 is ANQGSEA. This CDR3 spans 12 amino acids. V was shortened by 0 bases and J by 7 bases, with 6 bases between the two germline ends. The CDR3 region has the DNA TGCAGCGTTGAAGATTCTGGTGAAAAACTGTTTTTT. Protein sequence: CSVEDSGEKLFF.

This clonotype was detected only a few times. The CDR3 is CATGEGNQPQHF. CDR3 sequence (DNA): TGTGCCACCGGGGAAGGCAATCAGCCCCAGCATTTT. The chain links TRBV28 to TRBJ1-5; D gene uncertain. The CDR3 runs 12 residues. CDR1 and CDR2 from the germline V gene are MDHEN and SYDVKM. V shed 10 bases and J shed 2 bases, with 9 bases lying between them.